A single sample is the source of the 15 T cell receptor beta chains below, sequenced in a study of T-cell reconstitution after alpha-beta-depleted transplantation in children. Unique molecular identifiers featured in how the TCRbeta library was prepared. TCRdb re-analysed the PCR reads in MiXCR, keeping a single row per CDR3 protein. The sample records around 580,000 distinct CDR3 sequences, roughly a quarter being singletons. This sample comprised PBMCs, obtained before TCRalphabeta/CD19-depleted stem cell transplant. All receptors derive from a boy under three years old with Wiskott-Aldrich syndrome, due to receive a stem cell transplant.

This clonotype appeared many times. The chain recombines TRBV29-1 with TRBJ2-7, with 9 bases that match TRBD1. The V gene end was trimmed by 4 bases and the J gene end by 4 bases; junction bases not matched to a gene: 5. Germline loops: CDR1 SQVTM, CDR2 ANQGSEA. The CDR3 runs to 13 residues. CDR3 region: CSVVGTGLYEQYF. The CDR3 DNA follows: TGCAGCGTTGTGGGGACAGGGTTGTACGAGCAGTACTTC.

The chain has TRBV29-1 and TRBJ2-6; D is unresolved. Trimming pared 3 bases from V and 0 bases from J, leaving 3 bases between. The germline V gene has CDR1 SQVTM and CDR2 ANQGSEA. The CDR3 consists of 13 residues. CDR3 residues: CSVEGSGANVLTF. The CDR3 nucleotides are TGCAGCGTTGAGGGCTCTGGGGCCAACGTCCTGACTTTC. Together with reference TRBV29-1 and TRBJ2-6, the CDR3 gives the full variable domain: SAVISQKPSRDICQRGTSLTIQCQVDSQVTMMFWYRQQPGQSLTLIATANQGSEATYESGFVIDKFPISRPNLTFSTLTVSNMSPEDSSIYLCSVEGSGANVLTFGAGSRLTVL.

A remark on this clonotype: Its ends do not fully match the called genes, so a read error is possible. This chain joins TRBV13 and TRBJ1-4; 9 bases line up with TRBD1. Germline V gives CDR1 PRHDT, CDR2 FYEKMQ (reference sequence). This CDR3 has 15 residues. This chain's CDR3 is CASTLLGQGYEKLFF. The CDR3 nucleotides read TGTGCCAGCACCTTATTGGGACAGGGTTATGAAAAACTGTTTTTT. Drawing the rest from reference TRBV13 and TRBJ1-4, the complete variable domain is AAGVIQSPRHLIKEKRETATLKCYPIPRHDTVYWYQQGPGQDPQFLISFYEKMQSDKGSIPDRFSAQQFSDYHSELNMSSLELGDSALYFCASTLLGQGYEKLFFGSGTQLSVL.

This rearrangement joins TRBV7-2 to TRBJ1-1; D might be TRBD1 (5 bases). Germline CDR1 is SGHTA and CDR2 is FQGNSA. V lost 2 bases and J lost 0, with 10 bases in between. The CDR3 is made up of 15 amino acids. Here the CDR3 DNA reads TGTGCCAGCAGCTTAAATCAGGGTTTGAACACTGAAGCTTTCTTT. It encodes CASSLNQGLNTEAFF.

The chain carries TRBV6-1 and TRBJ1-2; the match to TRBD1 covers 7 bases. Germline CDR1 MNHNS, CDR2 SASEGT. The CDR3 is 13 amino acids. V trimming: 7 bases; J trimming: 3 bases; junction bases outside the gene matches: 5. CDR3 in amino acids: CASNYRGDYGYTF. The CDR3 DNA follows: TGTGCCAGCAACTACAGGGGTGACTATGGCTACACCTTC.

This clonotype has just a few counts. The V gene is TRBV9, the J gene TRBJ1-5; tentative D call: TRBD1 (6 bases). Germline CDR1 is SGDLS and CDR2 is YYNGEE. Trimming pared 4 bases from V and 2 bases from J, leaving 22 bases between. The CDR3 loop spans 18 amino acids. The CDR3 DNA is TGTGCCAGCAGCCCGAGGGGGACGGACCTTTTCGGCAATCAGCCCCAGCATTTT. Encoded protein: CASSPRGTDLFGNQPQHF.

The rearrangement joins TRBV10-1 to TRBJ1-2; D possibly corresponds to TRBD1 (5 bases). V was trimmed by 6 bases and J by 1 base, leaving 12 bases between them. This CDR3 comprises 14 residues. Germline V lookup: CDR1 WNHNN, CDR2 SYGVQD (reference sequence). CDR3 nucleotides: TGCGCCAGCAGCTCCGGGGCGGATAACTATGGCTACACCTTC. Amino acid sequence: CASSSGADNYGYTF.

V and J are TRBV12-3 or TRBV12-4 and TRBJ1-1, with 8 bases aligning to TRBD1. This CDR3 has 13 residues. The V gene end was trimmed by 9 bases and the J gene end by 0 bases; junction bases not matched to a gene: 3. The chain's CDR3 is CASVQGVNTEAFF. CDR3 DNA: TGTGCCAGTGTACAGGGGGTGAACACTGAAGCTTTCTTT.

J is TRBJ1-2 and V is TRBV3-1; D is ambiguous. The CDR3 is 13 amino acids. The germline V gene has CDR1 LGHDT and CDR2 YNNKEL (reference sequence). V gave up 4 bases and J gave up 3 bases, with 9 bases separating them. The CDR3 spells CASSPDVDYGYTF. The DNA of the CDR3 is TGTGCCAGCAGCCCGGATGTGGACTATGGCTACACCTTC.

This chain connects TRBV5-1 to TRBJ2-3; TRBD1 aligns across 8 bases. Germline lookup yields CDR1 SGHRS and CDR2 YFSETQ. The CDR3 runs to 15 residues. V dropped 4 bases and J dropped 4; count of bases not matched to a gene: 8. CDR3 nucleotide sequence: TGCGCCAGCAGCGAGAGCGGACAGGGTGCAGATACGCAGTATTTT. Translating gives CASSESGQGADTQYF.

This clonotype has more than one count but fewer than ten. This rearrangement joins TRBV20-1 to TRBJ2-4; the D gene is possibly TRBD2 (6 bases). Trimming cost V 3 bases and J 3 bases, with 12 bases left between them. From germline, CDR1 is DFQATT and CDR2 SNEGSKA (reference sequence). CDR3 length: 14 residues. CDR3 loop: CSASRGMVKNIQYF. For the CDR3, the DNA is TGCAGTGCTAGTCGCGGGATGGTCAAAAACATTCAGTACTTC.

The genes are TRBV7-3 and TRBJ2-3; TRBD2 aligns across 11 bases. Germline V lookup: CDR1 SGHTA, CDR2 FQGTGA. V shed 5 bases, J shed 4 bases, and the junction held 8 bases outside the gene matches. The CDR3 runs 16 residues. The CDR3 region has the DNA TGTGCCAGCAGCCCCTTAGCGGGAGGGCGGGCAGATACGCAGTATTTT. Translated: CASSPLAGGRADTQYF.

In this sample, this clonotype turned up a few times. The chain combines TRBV29-1 with TRBJ2-5; the D gene is possibly TRBD1 (6 bases). Germline V gene data show CDR1 as SQVTM and CDR2 as ANQGSEA. V lost 5 bases, J lost 5 bases, and 12 bases lay in between. The CDR3 has 12 residues. The CDR3 protein is CSVLQGDETQYF. CDR3 in DNA: TGCAGCGTTTTACAGGGAGATGAGACCCAGTACTTC.

This clonotype was seen more than once but under ten times. In nucleotides, the CDR3 is TGCGCCAGCAGCCGCCAGGGTTTTAACTACGAGCAGTACTTC. Translated, it gives CASSRQGFNYEQYF. The V and J genes are TRBV5-1 and TRBJ2-7; D perhaps matches TRBD1 (5 bases). V was pared by 4 bases and J by 3 bases, with 14 bases between. There are 14 residues in the CDR3. Germline values: CDR1 SGHRS, CDR2 YFSETQ.

CDR3 protein: CASSFVLGGYTF. The CDR3 DNA follows: TGTGCCAGCAGCTTTGTTCTGGGGGGCTACACCTTC. This chain joins TRBV5-6 and TRBJ1-2; no definite D call. Germline values: CDR1 SGHDT, CDR2 YYEEEE. Trimming shortened V by 2 bases and J by 8 bases, and 10 bases separated the two germline ends. The CDR3 covers 12 residues. Drawing the rest from reference TRBV5-6 and TRBJ1-2, the complete variable domain is DAGVTQSPTHLIKTRGQQVTLRCSPKSGHDTVSWYQQALGQGPQFIFQYYEEEERQRGNFPDRFSGHQFPNYSSELNVNALLLGDSALYLCASSFVLGGYTFGSGTRLTVV.